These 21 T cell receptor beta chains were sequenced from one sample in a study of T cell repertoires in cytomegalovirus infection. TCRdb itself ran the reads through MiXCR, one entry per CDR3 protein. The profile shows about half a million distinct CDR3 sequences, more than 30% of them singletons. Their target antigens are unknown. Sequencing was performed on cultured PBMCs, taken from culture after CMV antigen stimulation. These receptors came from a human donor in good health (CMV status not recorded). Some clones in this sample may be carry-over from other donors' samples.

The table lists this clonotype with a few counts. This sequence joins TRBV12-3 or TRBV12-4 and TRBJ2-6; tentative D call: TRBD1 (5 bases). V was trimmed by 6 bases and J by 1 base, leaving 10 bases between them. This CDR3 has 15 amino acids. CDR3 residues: CASSLTESGANVLTF. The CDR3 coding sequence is TGTGCCAGCAGCCTGACAGAATCTGGGGCCAACGTCCTGACTTTC.

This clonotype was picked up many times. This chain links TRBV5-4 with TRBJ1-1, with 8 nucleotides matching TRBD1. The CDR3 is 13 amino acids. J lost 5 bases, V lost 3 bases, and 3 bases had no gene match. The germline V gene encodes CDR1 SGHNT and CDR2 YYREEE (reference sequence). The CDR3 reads CASSSGGRTEAFF. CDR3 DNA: TGTGCCAGCAGCTCAGGGGGCCGAACTGAAGCTTTCTTT.

CDR3 region: CASSQGGFQPQHF. The CDR3 DNA reads TGTGCCAGCAGCCAGGGAGGGTTTCAGCCCCAGCATTTT. This rearrangement joins TRBV6-2 or TRBV6-3 to TRBJ1-5, with D possibly TRBD1 on 5 matching bases. This CDR3 contains 13 residues. Per germline, CDR1 MNHEY and CDR2 SVGEGT. The V end lost 6 bases, the J end lost 6 bases, and 12 bases lay between the germline ends.

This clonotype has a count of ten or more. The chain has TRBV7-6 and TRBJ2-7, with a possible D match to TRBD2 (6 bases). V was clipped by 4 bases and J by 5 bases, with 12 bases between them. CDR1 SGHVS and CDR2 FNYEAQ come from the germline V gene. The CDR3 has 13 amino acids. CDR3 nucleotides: TGTGCCAGCAGCTGGAGGGAGTGGGACGAGCAGTACGTC. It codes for CASSWREWDEQYV.

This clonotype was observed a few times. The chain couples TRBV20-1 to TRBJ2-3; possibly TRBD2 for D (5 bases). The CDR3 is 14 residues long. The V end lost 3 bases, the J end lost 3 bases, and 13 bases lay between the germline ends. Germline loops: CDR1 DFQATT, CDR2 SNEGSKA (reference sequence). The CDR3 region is CSASVRTVTDTQYF. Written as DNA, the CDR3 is TGCAGTGCTAGTGTCCGGACTGTTACAGATACGCAGTATTTT.

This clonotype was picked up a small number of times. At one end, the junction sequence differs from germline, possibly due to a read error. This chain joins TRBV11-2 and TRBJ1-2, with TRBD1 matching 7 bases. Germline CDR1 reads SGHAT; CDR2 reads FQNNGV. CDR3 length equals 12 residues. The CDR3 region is CASRQGSHGYTF. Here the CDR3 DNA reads TGTGCCTCGCGACAGGGATCCCATGGCTACACTTTC. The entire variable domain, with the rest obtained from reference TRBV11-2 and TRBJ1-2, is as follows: EAGVAQSPRYKIIEKRQSVAFWCNPISGHATLYWYQQILGQGPKLLIQFQNNGVVDDSQLPKDRFSAERLKGVDSTLKIQPAKLEDSAVYLCASRQGSHGYTFGSGTRLTVV.

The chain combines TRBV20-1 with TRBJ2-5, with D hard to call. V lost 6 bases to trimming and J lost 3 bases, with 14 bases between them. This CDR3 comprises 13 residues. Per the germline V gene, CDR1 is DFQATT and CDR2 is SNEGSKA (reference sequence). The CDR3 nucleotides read TGCAGTGCCAAGGACGGAGCGAAAGAGACCCAGTACTTC. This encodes CSAKDGAKETQYF.

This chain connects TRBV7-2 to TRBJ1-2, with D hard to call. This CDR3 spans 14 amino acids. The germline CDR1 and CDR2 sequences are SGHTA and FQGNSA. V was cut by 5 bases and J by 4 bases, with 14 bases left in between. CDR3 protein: CASSVTPNPYGYTF. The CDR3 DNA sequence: TGTGCCAGCAGCGTCACACCGAACCCCTATGGCTACACCTTC.

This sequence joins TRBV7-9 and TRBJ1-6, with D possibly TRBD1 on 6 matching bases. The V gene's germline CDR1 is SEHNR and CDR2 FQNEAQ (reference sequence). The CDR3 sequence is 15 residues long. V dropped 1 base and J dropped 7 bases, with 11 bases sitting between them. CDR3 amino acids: CASSLGPQGNSPLHF. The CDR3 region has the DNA TGTGCCAGCAGCTTAGGACCGCAGGGGAATTCACCCCTCCACTTT.

The CDR3 coding sequence is TGTGCCAGCAGCTTAGGGGGTTGGCGGGAGTTGCACAATGAGCAGTTCTTC. It encodes CASSLGGWRELHNEQFF. This chain connects TRBV7-9 to TRBJ2-1, with TRBD2 matching 7 bases. This CDR3 has 17 residues. V lost 1 base to trimming and J lost 5 bases; unmatched junction nucleotides: 11. From germline, CDR1 is SEHNR and CDR2 FQNEAQ (reference sequence). Drawing the rest from reference TRBV7-9 and TRBJ2-1, the complete variable domain is DTGVSQNPRHKITKRGQNVTFRCDPISEHNRLYWYRQTLGQGPEFLTYFQNEAQLEKSRLLSDRFSAERPKGSFSTLEIQRTEQGDSAMYLCASSLGGWRELHNEQFFGPGTRLTVL.

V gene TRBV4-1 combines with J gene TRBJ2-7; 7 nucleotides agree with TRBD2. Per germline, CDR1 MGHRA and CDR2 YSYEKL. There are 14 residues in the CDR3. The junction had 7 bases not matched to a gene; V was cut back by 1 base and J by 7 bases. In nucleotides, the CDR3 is TGCGCCAGCAGCCAAGTGGCGGGAGTGGGTGAGCAGTACGTC. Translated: CASSQVAGVGEQYV.

The CDR3 is CASSSRRGTGYGYTF. The CDR3 region has the DNA TGCGCCAGCAGCTCCCGCCGAGGGACGGGCTATGGCTACACCTTC. The gene calls are TRBV5-1 and TRBJ1-2; D might be TRBD1 (5 bases). Per germline, CDR1 SGHRS and CDR2 YFSETQ. This CDR3 comprises 15 residues. Trimming stripped 3 bases from V and 4 bases from J, with 16 bases between.

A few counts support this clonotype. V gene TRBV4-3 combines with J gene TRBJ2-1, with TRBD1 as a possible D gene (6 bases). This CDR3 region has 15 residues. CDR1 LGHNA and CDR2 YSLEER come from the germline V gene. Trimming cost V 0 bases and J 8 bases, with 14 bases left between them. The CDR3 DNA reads TGCGCCAGCAGCCAAGAGTGGCAGGGGAATTATGAGCAGTTCTTC. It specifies CASSQEWQGNYEQFF.

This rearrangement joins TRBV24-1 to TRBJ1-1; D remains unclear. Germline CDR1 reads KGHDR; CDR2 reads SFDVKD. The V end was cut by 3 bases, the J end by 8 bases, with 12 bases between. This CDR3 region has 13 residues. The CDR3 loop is CATSDDMGFEAFF. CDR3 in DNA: TGTGCCACCAGTGATGACATGGGCTTCGAAGCTTTCTTT.

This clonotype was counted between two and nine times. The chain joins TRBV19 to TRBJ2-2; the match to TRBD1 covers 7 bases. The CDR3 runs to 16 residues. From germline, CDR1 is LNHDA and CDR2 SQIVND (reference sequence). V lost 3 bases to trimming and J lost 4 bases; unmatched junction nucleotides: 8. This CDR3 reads CASSMPTGESTGELFF. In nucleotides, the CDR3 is TGTGCCAGTAGTATGCCTACAGGGGAGAGCACCGGGGAGCTGTTTTTT. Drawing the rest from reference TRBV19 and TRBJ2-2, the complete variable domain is DGGITQSPKYLFRKEGQNVTLSCEQNLNHDAMYWYRQDPGQGLRLIYYSQIVNDFQKGDIAEGYSVSREKKESFPLTVTSAQKNPTAFYLCASSMPTGESTGELFFGEGSRLTVL.

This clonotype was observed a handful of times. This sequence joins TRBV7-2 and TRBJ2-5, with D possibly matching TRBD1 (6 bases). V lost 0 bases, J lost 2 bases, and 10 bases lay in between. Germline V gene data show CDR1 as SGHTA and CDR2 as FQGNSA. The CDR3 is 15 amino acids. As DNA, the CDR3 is TGTGCCAGCAGCTTAGCCGGGGACAATCAAGAGACCCAGTACTTC. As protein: CASSLAGDNQETQYF.

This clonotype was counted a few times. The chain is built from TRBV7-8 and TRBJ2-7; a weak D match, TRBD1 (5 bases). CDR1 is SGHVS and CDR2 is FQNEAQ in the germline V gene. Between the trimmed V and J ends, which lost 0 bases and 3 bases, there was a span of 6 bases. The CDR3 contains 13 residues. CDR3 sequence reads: CASSLAQGYEQYV. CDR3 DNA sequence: TGTGCCAGCAGCTTAGCGCAGGGCTACGAGCAGTACGTC.

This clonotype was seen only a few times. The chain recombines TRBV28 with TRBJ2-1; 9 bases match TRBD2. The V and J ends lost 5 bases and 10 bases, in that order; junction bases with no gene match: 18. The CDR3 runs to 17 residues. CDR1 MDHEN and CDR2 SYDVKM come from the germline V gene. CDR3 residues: CASSLQSPGLAGHEQFF. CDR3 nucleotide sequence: TGTGCCAGCAGTCTCCAGTCCCCGGGGCTAGCGGGACACGAGCAGTTCTTC.

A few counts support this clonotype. The CDR3 nucleotides read TGCGCCAGCAGCTTGCTCAGGGACTCCTACGAGCAGTACTTC. Its protein is CASSLLRDSYEQYF. The chain links TRBV5-1 to TRBJ2-7, with D perhaps matching TRBD1 (5 bases). V was shortened by 1 base and J by 0 bases, with 8 bases between the two germline ends. The germline gives CDR1 SGHRS, CDR2 YFSETQ. The CDR3 runs to 14 residues.

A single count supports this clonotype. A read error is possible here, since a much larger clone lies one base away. DNA of the CDR3: TGTGCCAGCAGCTTAAAAAAGGGATGGGGGCCATACGAGCAGTACTTC. Residues: CASSLKKGWGPYEQYF. The chain combines TRBV7-2 with TRBJ2-7; TRBD1 might be the D (6 bases). The CDR3 length is 16 residues. The germline V and J ends were trimmed by 2 bases and 4 bases, with 18 bases remaining between them. Germline values: CDR1 SGHTA, CDR2 FQGNSA.

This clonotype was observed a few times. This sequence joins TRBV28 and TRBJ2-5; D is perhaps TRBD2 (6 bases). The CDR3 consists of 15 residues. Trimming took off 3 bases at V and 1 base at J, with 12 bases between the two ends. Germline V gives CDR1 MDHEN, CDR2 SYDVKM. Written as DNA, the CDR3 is TGTGCCAGCAGTTTGGGGGGAGTCGGCCAAGAGACCCAGTACTTC. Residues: CASSLGGVGQETQYF.